This TCR beta chain was identified in a study of cytomegalovirus exposure and HLA in healthy donors. Broader study findings: According to the study, 160 or so TCR beta chains were cytomegalovirus-associated.

A note on this clone: Its target is not known.

CDR3 length: 15 amino acids. Trimming took off 8 bases at V and 4 bases at J, with 21 bases between the two ends. Germline-derived CDR1 and CDR2 are SNHLY and FYNNEI. The repertoire was sequenced with immunoSEQ multiplex PCR; TCRdb's copy has only in-frame clones and lacks some. The repertoire holds hundreds of thousands of clones, around 86% seen once, with 0.83% in the top ten. The sequence came from a woman under 30 in good health and CMV-seronegative. Input material: PBMCs. J is TRBJ2-7 and V is TRBV2; tentative D call: TRBD1 (7 bases). In DNA form, the CDR3 reads TGTGCCAGCCTGTACCTGCAGGGGGGTCGGTACGAGCAGTACTTC. It translates to CASLYLQGGRYEQYF.